This T cell receptor (beta chain) was identified in a study of T cells in Graves' hyperthyroidism and ophthalmopathy (dated by TCRdb to about 2019). About the full investigation: A discovery cohort of roughly 96 patients, fewer than 50 with Graves' ophthalmopathy and 55 to 65 with stable Graves' hyperthyroidism, was used to find distinguishing TCR V-J signatures. Prospective prediction of ophthalmopathy was tested in an independent validation cohort consisting of 18 hyperthyroidism patients and 17 patients who later progressed to ophthalmopathy. The 75 to 100 discovery patients were randomly split 7:3 into training and test sets. In addition, the study compared T-cell repertoires in thyroid tissue and in blood from about 6 Graves' hyperthyroidism patients. Once sampling was done, hyperthyroidism patients were given methimazole at a starting dose of 30 mg daily, whereas ophthalmopathy patients were given high-dose intravenous methylprednisolone. TCR Vbeta CDR3 sequencing of approximately 140 peripheral blood samples (over 40 ophthalmopathy, about 75 hyperthyroidism and approximately 17 progressor patients) is reported in the paper.

The study excluded patients with uncontrolled infections, other autoimmune diseases, pregnancy or lactation. Diagnoses relied on clinical symptoms, serum thyroxine and TRAb, thyroid ultrasound and orbital computed tomography. Total RNA was extracted with Trizol reagent, and quality was checked on an Agilent 2100 Bioanalyzer. General conclusions and limits of the study: Most expanded thyroid clonotypes (frequency above 0.001) were also detected in blood, suggesting blood repertoires may reflect thyroid immune responses. Sample size was not statistically predetermined, and investigators were not blinded to group allocation. Ophthalmopathy was separated from stable hyperthyroidism by a 13 V-J signature model, with 85% to 90% sensitivity and about 81% specificity obtained in cross-validation and 80%/75% obtained in testing. In validation, progression to ophthalmopathy was predicted by the model with around 70% sensitivity and 72% to 85% specificity, a median of roughly 6 months before onset.

Compared with germline, V lacks 7 bases and J lacks 7 bases; bases without a gene match: 9. The CDR3 covers 14 residues, taking in both the cysteine and the phenylalanine. The kept DNA is CDR3 alone, 42 bases in frame from the first base. CDR1 and CDR2 are read off the germline V gene as MNHNS and SASEGT. Note on this clonotype: Its antigen remains unidentified. Nothing much larger sits one base from this clone, and base qualities are not available.

Amplification of TCR beta CDR3 regions was carried out from RNA transcripts. The TCR CDR3 was subjected to a first round of RT-PCR using the HTBI primer set and the Qiagen OneStep RT-PCR kit. The libraries were constructed in a second round of multiplex PCR and then size-selected and purified. The libraries were sequenced on an Illumina HiSeq2000 using paired-end 100 bp reads. In the paper's pipeline: SOAPnuke was used to process the raw data, removing reads that contained adapters or uncalled bases, had a mean Phred below 15, or lacked an exact match to the constant primer or identifier. High-quality paired reads were merged using COPE v1.2.5, and each unique nucleotide sequence was defined as a clonotype. MiTCR v1.1 was used to align clonotypes to the IMGT TRBV, TRBD and TRBJ reference segments. Only V-J combinations with frequency above 0.0001, covering 98% to 99.2% of repertoires, were analysed. A TCS score was defined as the ratio of F50 (clonal expansion) to E x V (chaos), with BLOSUM62-based TCRdist applied between CDR3 peptides within each V-J. Welch's t-statistics and random forest reduced 500 to 550 V-J features to about 12, which were used in a naive Bayes classifier (R e1071). Thyroid-blood repertoire similarity was quantified with the Morisita-Horn index. In-frame beta chains were kept once TCRdb had trimmed the public reads at Q25 with fastp and called clones with MiXCR. For every CDR3 protein sequence, its rows merge into one entry that carries the most common genes and DNA. What appears here as the V and J calls and clone size reflects TCRdb's work, not the paper's. This sample comprises 600,000 to 700,000 distinct CDR3 sequences, 45% of them detected only once. Approximately 7.2% of the sample is held by the ten biggest clonotypes.

Specimen: peripheral blood or thyroid tissue (not recorded which). The V and J genes are TRBV6-1 and TRBJ1-5, and 8 junction bases match TRBD1. The TCR comes from an adult man with Graves' disease, either hyperthyroidism or ophthalmopathy (not recorded which). The sequenced DNA is TGTGCCAGCAAGGTCACAGGGGGGGGCCAGCCCCAGCATTTT. Its translation is CASKVTGGGQPQHF.